The following is a T cell receptor (beta chain) sequence with its context. The data originate from a study of blood T cell repertoires in COVID-19. Study summary: The United States, Italy and Spain supplied acute and convalescent COVID-19 samples.

The ends were cut back, 1 base at V and 3 bases at J, with 9 bases in the middle. The CDR3 contains 14 residues. Germline lookup yields CDR1 SGHTA and CDR2 FQGNSA. Profiled with immunoSEQ multiplex PCR; TCRdb holds only in-frame clones, not every one. The sample has 210,000 or so clones, approximately 90% seen once. Sequencing was performed on peripheral blood. This clonotype originated in a man aged 25-45 years with COVID-19, enrolled during active disease. The genes are TRBV7-2 and TRBJ1-1; tentative D call: TRBD1 (6 bases). The CDR3 sequence is CASSLGPGDTEAFF. The DNA for the CDR3 is TGTGCCAGCAGCTTAGGCCCAGGGGACACTGAAGCTTTCTTT.